These T cell receptor beta chains were read from a single sample in a study of T cells in Graves' hyperthyroidism and ophthalmopathy. TCRdb ran MiXCR on the multiplex PCR reads and lists one entry per CDR3 protein. In the table there are about 300,000 distinct CDR3 sequences, 15% to 20% of which are singletons. The source material was blood. The receptors originated from a middle-aged man with Graves' ophthalmopathy. Both conserved end residues are part of each CDR3. A D gene is named only where the DNA matches it firmly. Some rows mark clone size as missing; the rest say once, few, many or name a class of expanded clone.

J: TRBJ2-7; D: TRBD1; V: TRBV7-2; size: many; CDR3: CASSFGTGATYEQYF; DNA: TGTGCCAGCAGCTTTGGGACAGGGGCCACCTACGAGCAGTACTTC
J: TRBJ2-5; D: TRBD1; V: TRBV6-5; size: once; CDR3: CASSYDRARQETQYF; DNA: TGTGCCAGCAGTTATGACAGGGCGCGCCAAGAGACCCAGTACTTC
J: TRBJ2-5; D: -; V: TRBV14; size: few; CDR3: CASNPTGQETQYF; DNA: TGTGCCAGCAACCCAACGGGGCAAGAGACCCAGTACTTC
J: TRBJ2-7; D: -; V: TRBV7-6; size: many; CDR3: CASSQDSVRSYEQYF; DNA: TGTGCCAGCAGTCAAGACAGCGTTAGATCTTACGAGCAGTACTTC
J: TRBJ2-7; D: -; V: TRBV5-4; size: -; CDR3: CASSSSLDEQYF; DNA: TGTGCCAGCAGCTCCAGTTTGGACGAGCAGTACTTC
J: TRBJ2-7; D: TRBD1; V: TRBV9; size: -; CDR3: CASSVGAETRGTTYEQYF; DNA: TGTGCCAGCAGCGTAGGGGCGGAGACCAGGGGGACGACCTACGAGCAGTACTTC
J: TRBJ2-7; D: TRBD1; V: TRBV7-2; size: few; CDR3: CASSLMWDREYF; DNA: TGTGCCAGCAGCTTAATGTGGGACAGGGAGTACTTC
J: TRBJ1-2; D: -; V: TRBV9; size: -; CDR3: CASSVAENRGYTF; DNA: TGTGCCAGCAGCGTAGCCGAAAACCGTGGCTACACCTTC
J: TRBJ1-5; D: -; V: TRBV27; size: many; CDR3: CASRGARNQPQHF; DNA: TGTGCTTCACGCGGGGCTCGGAATCAGCCCCAGCATTTT
J: TRBJ1-5; D: TRBD1; V: TRBV12-3/TRBV12-4; size: -; CDR3: CASRSTGGAQPQHF; DNA: TGTGCCAGCAGATCCACAGGGGGGGCTCAGCCCCAGCATTTT
J: TRBJ2-1; D: -; V: TRBV9; size: many; CDR3: CASSVNSGSTYNEQFF; DNA: TGTGCCAGCAGCGTAAATAGCGGTTCAACCTACAATGAGCAGTTCTTC
J: TRBJ2-1; D: TRBD2; V: TRBV5-8; size: -; CDR3: CASSPPVGLAGDNEQFF; DNA: TGTGCCAGCAGCCCCCCAGTGGGGCTAGCGGGAGACAATGAGCAGTTCTTC
J: TRBJ2-1; D: -; V: TRBV4-2; size: few; CDR3: CASSQNLATTYNEQFF; DNA: TGTGCCAGCAGCCAGAACCTAGCGACAACCTACAATGAGCAGTTCTTC
J: TRBJ1-5; D: -; V: TRBV7-2; size: few; CDR3: CASSLAWGNNQPQHF; DNA: TGTGCCAGCAGCTTAGCCTGGGGGAACAATCAGCCCCAGCATTTT
J: TRBJ2-7; D: TRBD2; V: TRBV28; size: many; CDR3: CASSSLKMDLLAGLSYEQYF; DNA: TGTGCCAGCAGTTCCCTTAAAATGGACCTACTAGCGGGCCTCTCCTACGAGCAGTACTTC
J: TRBJ2-7; D: TRBD1; V: TRBV7-9; size: -; CDR3: CATAGTGTGPYEQYF; DNA: TGTGCCACCGCGGGGACCGGGACAGGACCCTACGAGCAGTACTTC
J: TRBJ2-2; D: TRBD2; V: TRBV3-1; size: -; CDR3: CASRETGTRAGELFF; DNA: TGTGCCAGCAGAGAAACCGGGACTAGGGCCGGGGAGCTGTTTTTT
J: TRBJ2-2; D: -; V: TRBV20-1; size: few; CDR3: CSARDISQGNTGELFF; DNA: TGCAGTGCTAGAGATATTAGCCAGGGAAACACCGGGGAGCTGTTTTTT
J: TRBJ1-1; D: -; V: TRBV3-1; size: many; CDR3: CASSQGYVNTEAFF; DNA: TGTGCCAGCAGCCAAGGTTACGTGAACACTGAAGCTTTCTTT
J: TRBJ1-1; D: -; V: TRBV19; size: -; CDR3: CASSIREAFF; DNA: TGTGCCAGTAGTATCCGGGAAGCTTTCTTT
J: TRBJ2-1; D: TRBD1; V: TRBV11-2; size: many; CDR3: CASRPIQGPSYNEQFF; DNA: TGTGCCAGCAGACCCATACAGGGGCCATCCTACAATGAGCAGTTCTTC
J: TRBJ1-2; D: -; V: TRBV2; size: -; CDR3: CASSENLRESYGYTF; DNA: TGTGCCAGCAGTGAAAACCTTCGGGAAAGTTATGGCTACACCTTC
J: TRBJ2-1; D: -; V: TRBV7-6; size: -; CDR3: CASSTGTWQFF; DNA: TGTGCCAGCAGCACCGGGACCTGGCAGTTCTTC
J: TRBJ2-3; D: -; V: TRBV11-3; size: few; CDR3: CASSPTLRHDTQYF; DNA: TGTGCCAGCAGCCCAACTCTTAGACACGATACGCAGTATTTT
J: TRBJ2-7; D: -; V: TRBV11-1; size: many; CDR3: CASSQIRSGSEQYF; DNA: TGTGCCAGCAGCCAAATCAGGTCGGGGTCCGAGCAGTACTTC
J: TRBJ2-7; D: TRBD1; V: TRBV30; size: many; CDR3: CAWSVSTGQGYEQYF; DNA: TGTGCCTGGAGTGTCTCGACAGGGCAGGGCTACGAGCAGTACTTC
J: TRBJ2-1; D: -; V: TRBV5-1; size: many; CDR3: CASSLPQGSSYNEQFF; DNA: TGCGCCAGCAGCTTGCCACAGGGCAGCTCCTACAATGAGCAGTTCTTC
J: TRBJ2-3; D: -; V: TRBV11-3; size: few; CDR3: CASSLGLGVSTDTQYF; DNA: TGTGCCAGCAGCTTAGGCCTTGGCGTCAGCACAGATACGCAGTATTTT
J: TRBJ1-1; D: -; V: TRBV7-9; size: many; CDR3: CASSLASRPRTEAFF; DNA: TGTGCCAGCAGCTTAGCGTCACGGCCCAGGACTGAAGCTTTCTTT
J: TRBJ2-1; D: TRBD2; V: TRBV6-5; size: many; CDR3: CASSYSPGGPLAEQFF; DNA: TGTGCCAGCAGTTACTCCCCGGGAGGGCCGTTGGCTGAGCAGTTCTTC
J: TRBJ2-3; D: -; V: TRBV27; size: many; CDR3: CASSSGSAGPADTQYF; DNA: TGTGCCAGCAGTTCCGGAAGCGCGGGCCCGGCAGATACGCAGTATTTT
J: TRBJ1-1; D: TRBD1; V: TRBV30; size: -; CDR3: CAWSVKGAVRTEAFF; DNA: TGTGCCTGGAGTGTGAAGGGGGCGGTTAGGACTGAAGCTTTCTTT
J: TRBJ1-1; D: -; V: TRBV4-2; size: -; CDR3: CASSQAIMMNTEAFF; DNA: TGTGCCAGCAGCCAGGCCATTATGATGAACACTGAAGCTTTCTTT
J: TRBJ2-7; D: TRBD2; V: TRBV7-9; size: -; CDR3: CASLISGSVADTQYF; DNA: TGTGCCAGCCTAATTAGCGGGAGTGTTGCAGATACGCAGTACTTC
J: TRBJ2-7; D: TRBD1; V: TRBV11-2; size: many; CDR3: CASSLLLGTAYEQYF; DNA: TGTGCCAGCAGCCTGCTGCTAGGGACAGCTTACGAGCAGTACTTC
J: TRBJ2-4; D: -; V: TRBV28; size: many; CDR3: CASSTPGTSGKNIQYF; DNA: TGTGCCAGCAGCACACCCGGGACATCCGGAAAAAACATTCAGTACTTC
J: TRBJ2-5; D: -; V: TRBV5-1; size: few; CDR3: CASSTDPAETQYF; DNA: TGCGCCAGCAGCACTGACCCTGCGGAGACCCAGTACTTC
J: TRBJ2-7; D: TRBD2; V: TRBV3-1; size: many; CDR3: CASSQDLLAGAYEQYF; DNA: TGTGCCAGCAGCCAAGATCTCCTAGCGGGAGCTTACGAGCAGTACTTC
J: TRBJ1-5; D: -; V: TRBV2; size: -; CDR3: CASSGVKGPQHF; DNA: TGTGCCAGCAGTGGGGTGAAGGGACCCCAGCATTTT
J: TRBJ1-6; D: -; V: TRBV5-5; size: few; CDR3: CASSFQAQLVNSPLHF; DNA: TGTGCCAGCAGCTTCCAAGCCCAGTTGGTTAATTCACCCCTCCACTTT
J: TRBJ1-1; D: -; V: TRBV5-1; size: -; CDR3: CASSLVPRETNTEAFF; DNA: TGCGCCAGCAGCTTGGTACCGAGAGAAACGAACACTGAAGCTTTCTTT
J: TRBJ1-3; D: -; V: TRBV20-1; size: -; CDR3: CSAQDPGAYEQYFGPDTIYF; DNA: -
J: TRBJ2-1; D: TRBD2; V: TRBV14; size: -; CDR3: CASSQGVLAGGQFF; DNA: TGTGCCAGCAGTCAAGGGGTACTAGCGGGAGGTCAGTTCTTC